This T cell receptor beta chain appears in the sequencing data of a study of T cell repertoires in cytomegalovirus infection. With respect to this clonotype: The antigen is unknown.

TCRdb called the reads again in MiXCR, with one record for every CDR3 protein. Altogether 95,000 to 150,000 distinct CDR3 sequences are present, more than 25% being singletons, with the ten largest covering approximately 59%. The sequences come from CD8+ T cells from cultured PBMCs, collected from culture after CMV antigen stimulation. The source is a human donor in good health (CMV status not recorded). Some clones in this sample may be carry-over from other donors' samples.

CDR3 DNA: TGTGCCAGCAGCATGATTCCGACAGGGGAGGAGGGTACAGATACGCAGTATTTT. Translated: CASSMIPTGEEGTDTQYF. V usage is TRBV11-2 and J usage is TRBJ2-3; 8 bases align to TRBD1. CDR1 SGHAT and CDR2 FQNNGV come from the germline V gene. With V trimmed by 5 bases and J by 3 bases, 16 bases remained unmatched. This CDR3 spans 18 amino acids.